The text below deals with one T cell receptor (beta chain). The germline gene is not matched at one end of the junction; a read error may be the cause. The data were taken from a study of OX40 agonist ivuxolimab in advanced cancers. The CDR3 spans 14 residues. In germline, CDR1 is SGHRS, CDR2 YFSETQ. TCRdb keeps only in-frame clones here, not all; method: immunoSEQ multiplex PCR. This table has roughly 53,000 clones, about 90% appearing once. The sequences come from CD4+ or CD8+ T cells sorted from blood, collected in a trial of the OX40 agonist ivuxolimab. This TCR came from an adult with an advanced solid tumor such as melanoma, head and neck, liver or kidney cancer. V usage is TRBV5-1 and J usage is TRBJ2-1; 8 positions agree with TRBD1. CDR3 sequence (DNA): TGTGCCAGCAGCTTGCAGGGGGCTTTGAATGAGCAGTTCTTC. It yields the protein CASSLQGALNEQFF.